This T cell receptor beta chain derives from a study of metastatic and nonmetastatic thyroid tumors. About the research overall: Repertoire data that came from the blood and tumor or nodule tissue of malignant and benign thyroid patients were compared.

Concerning this clone itself: Its specificity is unknown.

Original processing notes: Clinicopathological groups supplied CDR3 differences that were used to build a distant-metastasis classifier for papillary thyroid cancer. TCRdb redid the clone calls on the PCR reads using MiXCR. None of the V and J calls come from the authors' own analysis; TCRdb made them. The sample yields approximately 32,000 clones, under 20% seen once. Germline V gene data show CDR1 as SGHAT and CDR2 as FQNNGV. The CDR3 has 15 amino acids. With 0 bases removed from V and 5 bases from J, the gap between germline ends came to 13 bases. Findings of the study overall: Versus benign nodules, malignant thyroid tumors reportedly had significantly higher TCR beta diversity, in blood and tumor.

Ahead of thyroid surgery, no patient had received treatment of any kind. The chain has TRBV11-2 and TRBJ1-1; D is ambiguous. The receptor comes from a female donor with papillary thyroid cancer or a benign thyroid nodule (not recorded which). Some clones in this sample may be carry-over from other donors' samples. Sequencing was carried out using blood. CDR3: CASSLDPGTMTEAFF. The CDR3 nucleotides are TGTGCCAGCAGCTTAGATCCAGGAACGATGACTGAAGCTTTCTTT.